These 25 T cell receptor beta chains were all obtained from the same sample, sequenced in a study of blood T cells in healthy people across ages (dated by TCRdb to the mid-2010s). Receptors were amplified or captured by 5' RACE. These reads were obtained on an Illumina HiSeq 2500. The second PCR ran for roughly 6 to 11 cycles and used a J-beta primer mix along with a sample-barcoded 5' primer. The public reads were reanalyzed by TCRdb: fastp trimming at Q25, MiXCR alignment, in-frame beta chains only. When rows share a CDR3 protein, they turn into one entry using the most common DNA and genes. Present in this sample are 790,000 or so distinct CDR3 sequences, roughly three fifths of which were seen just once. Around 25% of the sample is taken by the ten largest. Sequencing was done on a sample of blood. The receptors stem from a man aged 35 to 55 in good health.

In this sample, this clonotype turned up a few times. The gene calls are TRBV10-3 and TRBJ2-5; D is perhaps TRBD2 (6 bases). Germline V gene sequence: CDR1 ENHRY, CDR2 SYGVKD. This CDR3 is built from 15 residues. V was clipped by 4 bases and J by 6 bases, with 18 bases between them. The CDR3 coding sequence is TGTGCCATCAGTGCGAGTTCGGGGGTTCGCAAGACCCAGTACTTC. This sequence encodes CAISASSGVRKTQYF.

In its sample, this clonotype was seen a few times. Written as DNA, the CDR3 is TGCAGTGCTTCTCCCTCAGGGCCGTACAATGAGCAGTTCTTC. Translating it yields CSASPSGPYNEQFF. The chain joins TRBV20-1 to TRBJ2-1; the D gene is possibly TRBD1 (5 bases). Deletions cut 5 bases from V and 4 bases from J, with 15 bases between. The CDR3 is 14 amino acids. Looked up from germline, CDR1 is DFQATT and CDR2 is SNEGSKA (reference sequence).

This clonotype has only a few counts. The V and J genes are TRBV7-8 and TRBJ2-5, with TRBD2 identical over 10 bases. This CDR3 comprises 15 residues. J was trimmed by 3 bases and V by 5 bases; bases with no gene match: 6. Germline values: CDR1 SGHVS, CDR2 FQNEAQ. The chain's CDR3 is CASSPLAGVKETQYF. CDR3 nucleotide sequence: TGTGCCAGCAGCCCCCTAGCGGGGGTCAAAGAGACCCAGTACTTC.

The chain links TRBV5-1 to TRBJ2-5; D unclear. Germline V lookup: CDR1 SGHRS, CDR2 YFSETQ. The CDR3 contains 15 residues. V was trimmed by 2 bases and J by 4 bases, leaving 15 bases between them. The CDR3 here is CASSLKGSTIETQYF. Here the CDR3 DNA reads TGCGCCAGCAGCTTAAAGGGCTCGACGATAGAGACCCAGTACTTC.

The CDR3 protein is CASSFQTSQETQYF. CDR3 bases: TGTGCCAGCAGCTTCCAGACTAGCCAAGAGACCCAGTACTTC. The rearrangement joins TRBV7-2 to TRBJ2-5; tentatively, D is TRBD2 (6 bases). The CDR3 extends over 14 amino acids. With 3 bases removed from V and 1 base from J, the gap between germline ends came to 9 bases. Germline V gives CDR1 SGHTA, CDR2 FQGNSA.

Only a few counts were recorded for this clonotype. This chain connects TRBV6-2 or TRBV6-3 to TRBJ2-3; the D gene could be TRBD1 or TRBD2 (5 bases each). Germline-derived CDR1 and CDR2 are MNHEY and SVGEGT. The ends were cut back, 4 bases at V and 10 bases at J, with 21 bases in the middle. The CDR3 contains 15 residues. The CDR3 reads CASSLIEEPGRAQYF. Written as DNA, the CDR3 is TGTGCCAGCAGTTTGATCGAGGAGCCGGGGCGGGCGCAGTATTTT.

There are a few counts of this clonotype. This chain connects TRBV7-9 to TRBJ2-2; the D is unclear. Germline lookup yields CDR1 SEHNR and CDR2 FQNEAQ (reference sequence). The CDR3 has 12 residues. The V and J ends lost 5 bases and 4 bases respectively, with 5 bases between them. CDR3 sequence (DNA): TGTGCCAGCAGCCTATTCACCGGGGAGCTGTTTTTT. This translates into CASSLFTGELFF.

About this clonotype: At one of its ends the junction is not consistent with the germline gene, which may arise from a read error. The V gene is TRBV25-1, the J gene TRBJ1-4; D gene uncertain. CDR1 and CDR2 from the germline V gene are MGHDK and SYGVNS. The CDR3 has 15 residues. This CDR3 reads CASSEFGGLYERLFF. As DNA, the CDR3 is TGTGCCAGCAGTGAATTCGGAGGGCTGTATGAAAGACTGTTTTTT. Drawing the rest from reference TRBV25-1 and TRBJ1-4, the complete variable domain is EADIYQTPRYLVIGTGKKITLECSQTMGHDKMYWYQQDPGMELHLIHYSYGVNSTEKGDLSSESTVSRIRTEHFPLTLESARPSHTSQYLCASSEFGGLYERLFFGSGTQLSVL.

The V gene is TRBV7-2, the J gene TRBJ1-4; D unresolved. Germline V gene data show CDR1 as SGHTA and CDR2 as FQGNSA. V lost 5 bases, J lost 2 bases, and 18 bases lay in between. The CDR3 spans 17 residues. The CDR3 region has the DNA TGTGCCAGCAGCAAGTGGGGTTCGAGTTCTACTAATGAAAAACTGTTTTTT. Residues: CASSKWGSSSTNEKLFF.

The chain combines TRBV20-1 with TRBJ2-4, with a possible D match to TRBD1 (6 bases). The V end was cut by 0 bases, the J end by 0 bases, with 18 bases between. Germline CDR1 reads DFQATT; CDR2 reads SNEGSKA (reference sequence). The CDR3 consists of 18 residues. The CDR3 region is CSARDSAGDSLAKNIQYF. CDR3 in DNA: TGCAGTGCTAGAGATTCTGCAGGGGATTCACTAGCCAAAAACATTCAGTACTTC.

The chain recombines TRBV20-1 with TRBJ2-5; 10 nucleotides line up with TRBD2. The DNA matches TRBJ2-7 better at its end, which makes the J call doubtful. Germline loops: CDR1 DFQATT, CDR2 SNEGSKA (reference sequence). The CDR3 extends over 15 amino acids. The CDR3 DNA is TGCAGTGCTAGCCTCGGACTAGCGGCCTCCTACGAGCAGTACTTC. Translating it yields CSASLGLAASYEQYF.

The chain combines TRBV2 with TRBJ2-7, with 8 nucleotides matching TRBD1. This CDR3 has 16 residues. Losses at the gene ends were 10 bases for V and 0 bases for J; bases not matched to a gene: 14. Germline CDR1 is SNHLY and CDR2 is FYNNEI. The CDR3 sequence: CAIPLTGQGLSYEQYF. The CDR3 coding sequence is TGTGCCATCCCCCTTACCGGACAGGGCCTCTCCTACGAGCAGTACTTC.

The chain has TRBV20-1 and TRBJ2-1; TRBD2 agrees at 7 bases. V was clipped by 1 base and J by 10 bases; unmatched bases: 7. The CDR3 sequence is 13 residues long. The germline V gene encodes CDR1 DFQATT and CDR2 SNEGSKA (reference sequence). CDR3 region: CSARGSGREEQFF. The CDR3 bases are TGCAGTGCTAGAGGGAGTGGGCGGGAGGAGCAGTTCTTC.

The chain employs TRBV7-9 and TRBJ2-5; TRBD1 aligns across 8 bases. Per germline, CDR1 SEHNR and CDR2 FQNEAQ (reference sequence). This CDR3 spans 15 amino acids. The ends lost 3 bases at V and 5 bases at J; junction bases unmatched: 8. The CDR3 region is CASSLGTGFTETQYF. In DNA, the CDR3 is TGTGCCAGCAGCTTGGGGACAGGATTCACGGAGACCCAGTACTTC.

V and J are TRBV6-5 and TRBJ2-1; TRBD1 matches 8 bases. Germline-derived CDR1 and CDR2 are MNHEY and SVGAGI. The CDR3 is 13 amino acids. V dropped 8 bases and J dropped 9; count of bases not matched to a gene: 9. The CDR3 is CASAQGEAFEQFF. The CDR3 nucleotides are TGTGCCAGCGCACAGGGGGAGGCTTTTGAGCAGTTCTTC.

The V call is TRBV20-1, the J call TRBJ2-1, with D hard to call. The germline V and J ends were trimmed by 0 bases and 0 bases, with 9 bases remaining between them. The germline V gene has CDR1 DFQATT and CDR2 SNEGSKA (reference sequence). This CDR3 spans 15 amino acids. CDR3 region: CSARERRISYNEQFF. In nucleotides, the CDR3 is TGCAGTGCTAGAGAGAGGAGAATCTCCTACAATGAGCAGTTCTTC.

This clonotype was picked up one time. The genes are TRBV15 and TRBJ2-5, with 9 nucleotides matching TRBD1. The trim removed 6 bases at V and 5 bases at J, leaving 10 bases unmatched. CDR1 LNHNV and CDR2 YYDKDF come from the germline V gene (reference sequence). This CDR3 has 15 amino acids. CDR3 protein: CATRKDRGPPETQYF. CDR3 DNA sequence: TGTGCCACCAGAAAGGACAGGGGACCGCCCGAGACCCAGTACTTC. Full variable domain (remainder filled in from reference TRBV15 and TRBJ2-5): DAMVIQNPRYQVTQFGKPVTLSCSQTLNHNVMYWYQQKSSQAPKLLFHYYDKDFNNEADTPDNFQSRRPNTSFCFLDIRSPGLGDTAMYLCATRKDRGPPETQYFGPGTRLLVL.

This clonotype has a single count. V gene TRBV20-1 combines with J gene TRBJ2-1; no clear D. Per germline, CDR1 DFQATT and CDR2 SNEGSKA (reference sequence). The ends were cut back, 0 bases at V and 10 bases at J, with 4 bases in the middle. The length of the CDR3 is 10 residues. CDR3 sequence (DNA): TGCAGTGCTAGAGAAAGCGAGCAGTTCTTC. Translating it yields CSARESEQFF.

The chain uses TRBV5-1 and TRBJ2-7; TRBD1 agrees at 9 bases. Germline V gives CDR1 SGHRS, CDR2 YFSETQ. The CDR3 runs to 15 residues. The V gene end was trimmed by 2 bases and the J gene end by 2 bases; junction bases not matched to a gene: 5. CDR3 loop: CASSFSGDRAYEQYF. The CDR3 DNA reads TGCGCCAGCAGCTTCTCCGGGGACAGGGCCTACGAGCAGTACTTC.

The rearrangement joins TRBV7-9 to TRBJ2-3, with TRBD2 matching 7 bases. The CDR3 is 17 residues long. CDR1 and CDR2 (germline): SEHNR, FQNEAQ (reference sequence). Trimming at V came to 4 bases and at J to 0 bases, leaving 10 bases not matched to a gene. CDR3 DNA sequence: TGTGCCAGCAGCTCCTCCTTGGGAGGGGAAAGCACAGATACGCAGTATTTT. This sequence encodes CASSSSLGGESTDTQYF.

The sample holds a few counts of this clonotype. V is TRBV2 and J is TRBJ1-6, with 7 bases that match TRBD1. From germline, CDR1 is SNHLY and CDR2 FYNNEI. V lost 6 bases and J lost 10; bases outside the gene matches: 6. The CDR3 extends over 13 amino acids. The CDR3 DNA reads TGTGCCAGCAGGACAGGGTTCGCCTCACCCCTCCACTTT. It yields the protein CASRTGFASPLHF.

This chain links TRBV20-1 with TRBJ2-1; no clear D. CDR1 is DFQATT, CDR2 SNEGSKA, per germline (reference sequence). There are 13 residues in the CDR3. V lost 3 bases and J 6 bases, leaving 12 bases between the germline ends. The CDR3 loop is CSARSSPGNEQFF. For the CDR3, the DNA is TGCAGTGCTAGGTCGAGTCCCGGCAATGAGCAGTTCTTC.

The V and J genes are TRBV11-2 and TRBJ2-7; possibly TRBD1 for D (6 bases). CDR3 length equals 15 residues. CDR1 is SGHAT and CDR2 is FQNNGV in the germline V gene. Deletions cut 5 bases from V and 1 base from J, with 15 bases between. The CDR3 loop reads CASSRGGYWSYEQYF. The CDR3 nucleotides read TGTGCCAGCAGCCGAGGGGGTTATTGGTCCTACGAGCAGTACTTC.

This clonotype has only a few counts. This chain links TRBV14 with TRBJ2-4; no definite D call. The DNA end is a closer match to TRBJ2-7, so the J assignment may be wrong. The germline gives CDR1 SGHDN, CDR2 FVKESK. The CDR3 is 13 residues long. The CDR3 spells CASSQMITYEQYF. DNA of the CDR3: TGTGCCAGCAGCCAAATGATCACATACGAGCAGTACTTC.

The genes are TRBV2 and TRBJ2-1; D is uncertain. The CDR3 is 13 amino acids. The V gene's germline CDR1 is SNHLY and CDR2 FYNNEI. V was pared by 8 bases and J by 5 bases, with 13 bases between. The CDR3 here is CASAKDGNNEQFF. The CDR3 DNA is TGTGCCAGCGCCAAGGACGGAAACAATGAGCAGTTCTTC.